These T cell receptor beta chains were read from a single sample in a study of blood T cell repertoires in COVID-19. This table comes from immunoSEQ multiplex PCR, and its TCRdb copy is limited to in-frame clones, with some not included. This repertoire shows under 200,000 clones, approximately 80% found once; its top ten account for 8% to 13%. The sequencing sample was made of PBMCs or T cells enriched from blood (not recorded which). The receptor set was obtained from a man over 45 who had recovered from COVID-19. The CDR3 runs from the conserved cysteine through the conserved F or W. The D gene is left open where the match is weak. Expanded clones get a size class; other rows say once, few or many, or leave the size out.

D	V	size	J	CDR3	DNA
TRBD1	TRBV7-9	NA	TRBJ2-1	CASSFGQGRLEQFF	TGTGCCAGCAGCTTCGGACAGGGGCGCCTTGAGCAGTTCTTC
TRBD2	TRBV15	NA	TRBJ2-1	CATSRDLSGRTSERHEQFF	TGTGCCACCAGCAGAGATCTCAGTGGCAGGACTAGCGAAAGGCATGAGCAGTTCTTC
TRBD2	TRBV3-1/TRBV3-2	NA	TRBJ2-2	CASSPIGRTGELFF	TGTGCCAGCAGCCCGATCGGGAGGACCGGGGAGCTGTTTTTT
NA	TRBV19	few	TRBJ1-2	CASSILGAGANYGYTF	TGTGCCAGTAGTATTTTAGGAGCTGGAGCTAACTATGGCTACACCTTC
NA	TRBV28	NA	TRBJ2-2	CASSQDGITGELFF	TGTGCCAGCAGTCAGGACGGGATTACGGGGGAGCTGTTTTTT
NA	TRBV25-1	few	TRBJ2-7	CASGRRDEQYF	TGTGCCAGCGGGCGACGCGACGAGCAGTACTTC
TRBD2	TRBV5-1	NA	TRBJ2-2	CASKQREGLMTGELFF	TGCGCCAGCAAACAGCGGGAGGGCCTGATGACCGGGGAGCTGTTTTTT
NA	TRBV5-6	NA	TRBJ1-2	CASSLSVGGGYTF	TGTGCCAGCAGCTTAAGTGTTGGCGGAGGCTACACCTTC
NA	TRBV2	NA	TRBJ2-7	CASRIADTYEQYF	TGTGCCAGCAGGATAGCGGACACCTACGAGCAGTACTTC
NA	TRBV6-5	NA	TRBJ2-3	CASSYVAGLTDTQYF	TGTGCCAGCAGTTATGTGGCGGGGCTCACAGATACGCAGTATTTT
NA	TRBV19	NA	TRBJ2-3	CASSLPGSTDTQYF	TGTGCCAGTAGTCTGCCAGGGAGCACAGATACGCAGTATTTT
NA	TRBV28	few	TRBJ2-2	CASSFLMRRAGELFF	TGTGCCAGCAGTTTCTTAATGCGGCGGGCCGGGGAGCTGTTTTTT
NA	TRBV2	NA	TRBJ1-1	CASSELLGRADTEAFF	TGTGCCAGCAGTGAACTCCTGGGCAGGGCCGACACTGAAGCTTTCTTT
NA	TRBV6-5	NA	TRBJ1-6	CASRPGQNSPLHF	TGTGCCAGCAGGCCGGGACAAAATTCACCCCTCCACTTT
TRBD1	TRBV18	NA	TRBJ1-2	CASSLDRVGGYTF	TGTGCCAGCTCACTCGACAGGGTGGGTGGCTACACCTTC
NA	TRBV18	NA	TRBJ2-3	CASSPPRATDTQYF	TGTGCCAGCTCACCCCCGAGGGCGACAGATACGCAGTATTTT
TRBD2	TRBV30	NA	TRBJ2-3	CAWSVRGGAQTDTQYF	TGTGCCTGGAGTGTCCGCGGGGGGGCCCAAACAGATACGCAGTATTTT
NA	TRBV30	NA	TRBJ1-1	CAWTRFDTEAFF	TGTGCCTGGACCAGGTTCGACACTGAAGCTTTCTTT
TRBD1	TRBV11-3	few	TRBJ2-7	CASSLVTGDGEQYF	TGTGCCAGCAGCTTAGTTACAGGGGACGGCGAGCAGTACTTC
NA	TRBV6-5	NA	TRBJ1-4	CASSYEGGPTEIKLFF	TGTGCCAGCAGTTACGAGGGAGGGCCAACCGAGATAAAACTGTTTTTT
NA	TRBV7-3	NA	TRBJ2-7	CASSLFTSRSYEQYF	TGTGCCAGCAGCTTATTTACGTCGCGCTCCTACGAGCAGTACTTC
TRBD2	TRBV28	NA	TRBJ2-2	CASKLLTSGRGGELFF	TGTGCCAGCAAACTCCTGACTAGCGGGAGGGGCGGGGAGCTGTTTTTT
NA	TRBV5-4	NA	TRBJ2-6	CASSPPGAGANVLTF	TGTGCCAGCAGTCCACCAGGGGCTGGGGCCAACGTCCTGACTTTC
TRBD2	TRBV10-3	NA	TRBJ2-3	CAISASGGAITDTQYF	TGTGCCATCAGCGCTAGCGGGGGGGCAATCACAGATACGCAGTATTTT
NA	TRBV30	NA	TRBJ2-2	CAWNYAVLNTGELFF	TGTGCCTGGAATTACGCAGTTCTGAACACCGGGGAGCTGTTTTTT
TRBD1	TRBV14	NA	TRBJ2-7	CASSQNRGSYEQYF	TGTGCCAGCAGTCAGAACAGGGGCTCCTACGAGCAGTACTTC
NA	TRBV24-1	NA	TRBJ1-1	CATSEGQTTEAFF	TGTGCCACCAGTGAGGGGCAGACCACTGAAGCTTTCTTT
NA	TRBV6-1	NA	TRBJ1-3	CASSEGGTANTIYF	TGTGCCAGCAGTGAAGGCGGGACTGCCAACACCATATATTTT
TRBD2	TRBV5-8	few	TRBJ2-7	CASTGTIYEQYF	TGTGCCAGCACCGGGACTATCTACGAGCAGTACTTC
TRBD1	TRBV24-1	NA	TRBJ1-5	CATSSGQGFNQPQHF	TGTGCCACCAGTTCGGGACAGGGGTTCAATCAGCCCCAGCATTTT
TRBD1	TRBV5-1	NA	TRBJ1-5	CASSLAGTGGGQPQHF	TGCGCCAGCAGCTTGGCCGGGACAGGGGGCGGTCAGCCCCAGCATTTT
NA	TRBV30	NA	TRBJ1-5	CAWSISRDLGQPQHF	TGTGCCTGGAGCATCTCCCGGGATTTAGGGCAGCCCCAGCATTTT
TRBD1	TRBV27	NA	TRBJ1-5	CASSLLGQMRNQPQHF	TGTGCCAGCAGTTTACTGGGACAGATGCGGAATCAGCCCCAGCATTTT
NA	TRBV4-2	NA	TRBJ1-1	CASSQATGQNTEAFF	TGTGCCAGCAGCCAAGCTACAGGCCAGAACACTGAAGCTTTCTTT
NA	TRBV27	once	TRBJ2-1	CASSLLTEQFF	TGTGCCAGCAGTCTCCTAACTGAGCAGTTCTTC
TRBD1	TRBV5-1	NA	TRBJ2-7	CASSHRDSGSYEQYF	TGCGCCAGCAGCCACCGGGACAGCGGATCCTACGAGCAGTACTTC
TRBD1	TRBV12-5	NA	TRBJ2-3	CASGLGTGSTDTQYF	TGTGCTAGTGGTTTGGGGACAGGTAGCACAGATACGCAGTATTTT
TRBD2	TRBV2	once	TRBJ2-5	CASSFLLAGGLGTQYF	TGTGCCAGCAGTTTTCTACTAGCGGGGGGCCTGGGGACCCAGTACTTC
TRBD1	TRBV10-3	NA	TRBJ2-2	CAISRDRTTGELFF	TGTGCCATCAGCCGGGACAGGACCACCGGGGAGCTGTTTTTT
TRBD1	TRBV5-1	NA	TRBJ1-5	CASRTGQGSEPQHF	TGCGCCAGTAGGACGGGACAGGGTTCCGAACCCCAGCATTTT
NA	TRBV5-1	NA	TRBJ2-7	CASSQSGDTYEQYF	TGCGCCAGCAGCCAGAGCGGGGACACCTACGAGCAGTACTTC
TRBD1	TRBV18	NA	TRBJ1-1	CASSQPTGMNTEAFF	TGTGCCAGCTCACAACCGACAGGGATGAACACTGAAGCTTTCTTT
NA	TRBV5-1	NA	TRBJ1-3	CASSPGSGVSGNTIYF	TGCGCCAGCAGCCCCGGGAGTGGGGTGTCGGGAAACACCATATATTTT
TRBD1	TRBV29-1	few	TRBJ1-1	CSVLRTGGSSMHTEAFF	TGCAGCGTTCTACGGACAGGGGGCAGCTCAATGCACACTGAAGCTTTCTTT
TRBD1	TRBV10-3	NA	TRBJ1-4	CAISDGGTGSEKLFF	TGTGCCATCTCCGATGGTGGGACAGGGAGCGAAAAACTGTTTTTT
NA	TRBV4-2	NA	TRBJ2-1	CASSQAIGGPYYNEQFF	TGTGCCAGCAGCCAAGCTATAGGGGGTCCCTACTACAATGAGCAGTTCTTC
TRBD1	TRBV28	NA	TRBJ1-2	CASSLQGAIYGYTF	TGTGCCAGCAGTTTACAGGGGGCAATCTATGGCTACACCTTC
NA	TRBV19	NA	TRBJ2-4	CASSSALDWNIQYF	TGTGCCAGTAGTTCCGCGCTAGACTGGAACATTCAGTACTTC
NA	TRBV5-5	NA	TRBJ1-2	CASRPRLGEDGYTF	TGTGCCAGCAGACCTAGGTTAGGGGAGGATGGCTACACCTTC
TRBD1	TRBV30	NA	TRBJ1-2	CAWSSKTGLSKGYTF	TGTGCCTGGAGTTCTAAGACAGGGTTAAGTAAGGGCTACACCTTC
TRBD1	TRBV3-1/TRBV3-2	once	TRBJ1-5	CASSPYHPTGVSNQPQHF	TGTGCCAGCAGCCCCTATCACCCGACAGGGGTTAGCAATCAGCCCCAGCATTTT
NA	TRBV7-9	NA	TRBJ2-3	CASSATERADTQYF	TGTGCCAGCAGCGCCACCGAGCGCGCAGATACGCAGTATTTT
NA	TRBV5-1	NA	TRBJ1-4	CASSASDNEKLFF	TGCGCCAGCAGCGCCTCAGATAATGAAAAACTGTTTTTT
TRBD1	TRBV27	NA	TRBJ1-2	CASTGAGTGLYGYTF	TGTGCCAGCACGGGAGCCGGGACAGGACTCTATGGCTACACCTTC
TRBD1	TRBV28	NA	TRBJ2-7	CASRSGTGIYEQYF	TGTGCCAGCAGATCCGGGACAGGGATCTACGAGCAGTACTTC
TRBD1	TRBV7-9	NA	TRBJ1-4	CASSPGDRGGKLFF	TGTGCCAGCAGCCCCGGGGACAGGGGTGGAAAACTGTTTTTT